The present entry profiles one T cell receptor (beta chain) with its context. This specimen belongs to a study of cytotoxic CD8 clonotypes in ibrutinib-treated CLL. Trimming shortened V by 3 bases and J by 8 bases, and 10 bases separated the two germline ends. CDR1 is MDHEN, CDR2 SYDVKM, per germline. CDR3 length: 12 residues. Clones were sequenced by immunoSEQ multiplex PCR, and TCRdb holds only the in-frame ones, with some missing. The sample has 130,000 to 150,000 clones; around 93% are singletons. This specimen consisted of PBMCs, obtained after 12 months of ibrutinib treatment. The sequence derives from a human donor with chronic lymphocytic leukemia. The rearrangement uses TRBV28 and TRBJ1-2; no firm D call. The CDR3 region has the DNA TGTGCCAGCAGTTTCGGTGTGGGAGGCTACACCTTC. Translated, it gives CASSFGVGGYTF.